The clone carrying this T cell receptor (beta chain) occurred many times. Preparation of the TCRbeta library was carried out with unique molecular identifiers. TCRdb analysed the PCR reads with MiXCR anew, one entry per CDR3 protein. The repertoire includes roughly 500,000 distinct CDR3 sequences, around 17% of them detected once, and more than 2.5% sits in the top ten. The data are from a study of T-cell reconstitution after alpha-beta-depleted transplantation in children. The CDR3 length is 15 residues. Per germline, CDR1 SQVTM and CDR2 ANQGSEA. J was trimmed by 3 bases and V by 5 bases; bases with no gene match: 7.

This chain links TRBV29-1 with TRBJ2-1; 10 nucleotides match TRBD2. This material consisted of PBMCs from the stem cell graft donor, taken from the stem cell graft. The sequence was obtained from a human donor who donated a stem cell graft to a child with acute lymphoblastic leukemia. CDR3 protein: CSVLASGGFYNEQFF. In nucleotides, the CDR3 is TGCAGCGTTTTGGCTAGCGGGGGATTCTACAATGAGCAGTTCTTC.